The T cell receptor (beta chain) under discussion was sequenced for a study of cytomegalovirus exposure and HLA in healthy donors. Study summary: A preliminary data release comprised roughly 85 million unique TCRs obtained from HLA-typed donors. For the approximately 360 genotyped donors, roughly 80% fell within the Caucasian-associated ancestry cluster. Points from the study as a whole: With DRB1 most and HLA-C fewest, TCR association rates differed between HLA loci in a later analysis.

CDR1 SGHAT and CDR2 FQNNGV come from the germline V gene. The V end lost 1 base, the J end lost 9 bases, and 10 bases lay between the germline ends. The CDR3 consists of 13 residues. The PCR was carried out with 60 Vbeta primers and 13 Jbeta primers. Sequencing used immunoSEQ multiplex PCR; TCRdb keeps in-frame clones, though not all of them. The data show roughly 120,000 clones, approximately 76% seen once. About this clone itself: Its antigen is unknown.

The rearrangement links TRBV11-2 to TRBJ2-1, with TRBD2 as a possible D gene (6 bases). This receptor was taken from a man aged 50 to 60 in good health and CMV-seropositive. Sequenced sample: PBMCs. The CDR3 region is CASSLVLGGEQFF. CDR3 DNA: TGTGCCAGCAGCTTAGTTCTCGGGGGTGAGCAGTTCTTC.